The 8 T cell receptor beta chains listed next were all sequenced from one sample in a study of graft-versus-host responses after intestinal transplantation. No antigen has been assigned to these receptors. TCRdb keeps only in-frame clones here, not all; method: immunoSEQ multiplex PCR. The sample consists of tens of thousands of clones, 85% to 95% of them appearing once. Here the sequenced sample was unstimulated CD8+ T cells sorted from spleen or lymph node cells, taken before transplant. Every receptor here comes from a human donor who was the organ donor for an intestinal transplant.

This clone came up once. The J gene is TRBJ2-2, the V gene TRBV19, with no clear D. Per germline, CDR1 LNHDA and CDR2 SQIVND (reference sequence). The germline V and J ends were trimmed by 6 bases and 2 bases, with 13 bases remaining between them. The CDR3 has 15 residues. The DNA for the CDR3 is TGTGCCAGTAGCGCTTTTCACCTAAACACCGGGGAGCTGTTTTTT. This translates into CASSAFHLNTGELFF.

The J gene is TRBJ1-4, the V gene TRBV19; D may be TRBD1 (5 bases). The CDR3 has 14 amino acids. V gave up 6 bases and J gave up 8 bases, with 16 bases separating them. Germline-derived CDR1 and CDR2 are LNHDA and SQIVND (reference sequence). CDR3 protein: CASRTEGLNEKLFF. CDR3 sequence (DNA): TGTGCCAGTAGAACGGAGGGGTTAAACGAAAAACTGTTTTTT.

The gene calls are TRBV5-6 and TRBJ2-1; 9 nucleotides align to TRBD1. Trimming removed 2 bases from V and 3 bases from J; junction bases left unmatched: 3. Germline CDR1 SGHDT, CDR2 YYEEEE. The CDR3 covers 15 residues. The CDR3 nucleotides are TGTGCCAGCAGCTTCGGGACAGGGAGCTACAATGAGCAGTTCTTC. This translates into CASSFGTGSYNEQFF.

This chain uses TRBV5-4 with TRBJ1-2, with TRBD1 identical over 7 bases. The CDR3 sequence is 15 residues long. Germline CDR1 SGHNT, CDR2 YYREEE (reference sequence). J gave up 6 bases and V 4 bases, and 12 bases lay outside the gene matches. The CDR3 DNA reads TGTGCCAGCAGCCACCGACAGGGTTGGGTTGATGGCTACACCTTC. It codes for CASSHRQGWVDGYTF.

The V and J genes are TRBV6-6 and TRBJ2-5; 7 positions agree with TRBD2. This CDR3 comprises 16 residues. V shed 2 bases and J 2 bases; nucleotides not matched to a gene: 8. CDR1 MNHNY and CDR2 SVGAGI come from the germline V gene (reference sequence). CDR3 in DNA: TGTGCCAGCAGTTACCCGACTAGCTGGGAGCAAGAGACCCAGTACTTC. Translated, it gives CASSYPTSWEQETQYF.

This sequence joins TRBV4-1 and TRBJ2-7, with D uncertain. The CDR3 spans 13 residues. The V end was cut by 3 bases, the J end by 6 bases, with 12 bases between. Germline lookup yields CDR1 MGHRA and CDR2 YSYEKL. In nucleotides, the CDR3 is TGCGCCAGCAGCCACCAAATAGGTCCCGAGCAGTACTTC. Amino acids: CASSHQIGPEQYF.

This clone was counted once. The chain joins TRBV7-9 to TRBJ2-2, with a tentative D call TRBD1 (7 bases). CDR1 is SEHNR, CDR2 FQNEAQ, per germline (reference sequence). CDR3 size: 14 residues. V was clipped by 8 bases and J by 2 bases, with 12 bases between them. In nucleotides, the CDR3 is TGTGCCAGCGGAGGGGGCCTAAACACCGGGGAGCTGTTTTTT. This codes for CASGGGLNTGELFF.

CDR3 sequence reads: CAISPQGASAYEQYF. The DNA of the CDR3 is TGTGCCATCAGCCCACAGGGGGCTTCGGCCTACGAGCAGTACTTC. The gene calls are TRBV10-3 and TRBJ2-7, with 9 bases identical to TRBD1. Per the germline V gene, CDR1 is ENHRY and CDR2 is SYGVKD. This CDR3 is built from 15 residues. Trimming at V came to 6 bases and at J to 2 bases, leaving 8 bases not matched to a gene.